The rows below give T cell receptor beta chains drawn from one sample of a study of cytomegalovirus exposure and HLA in healthy donors. Data came from immunoSEQ multiplex PCR; TCRdb stores just in-frame clones and leaves some out. The sample contains roughly 120,000 clones, approximately 89% of which appear only once. The sequenced material came from PBMCs. The source of these receptors is a woman younger than 35 in good health and CMV-seronegative. The CDR3 runs from the conserved cysteine through the conserved F or W. The D gene is left open where the match is weak. The size entry is marked missing in some rows and otherwise reads once, few, many or a size class.

abundance,j_gene,v_gene,d_gene,CDR3aa,CDR3nt
.,TRBJ2-1,TRBV9,.,CASSVLLGNEQFF,TGTGCCAGCAGCGTACTACTAGGCAATGAGCAGTTCTTC
.,TRBJ1-1,TRBV27,TRBD1,CASSFYRGNTEAFF,TGTGCCAGCAGTTTCTACAGGGGGAACACTGAAGCTTTCTTT
.,TRBJ2-7,TRBV19,.,CASSSPTAGLYEQYF,TGTGCCAGTAGTTCACCGACCGCGGGGCTATACGAGCAGTACTTC
.,TRBJ2-7,TRBV2,.,CASKNRFLSYEQYF,TGTGCCAGCAAAAACAGGTTTTTGTCCTACGAGCAGTACTTC
.,TRBJ1-5,TRBV27,.,CASSSGVYSNQPQHF,TGTGCCAGCAGTTCAGGGGTTTATAGCAATCAGCCCCAGCATTTT
once,TRBJ2-3,TRBV2,.,CASGPRGSWTDTQYF,TGTGCCAGCGGTCCTCGAGGGAGTTGGACAGATACGCAGTATTTT
.,TRBJ2-7,TRBV4-3,.,CASSQETEYEQYF,TGCGCCAGCAGCCAAGAAACAGAATACGAGCAGTACTTC
.,TRBJ2-7,TRBV4-1,.,CASSRGPSARYSYEQYF,TGCGCCAGCAGCCGAGGCCCCTCGGCGCGCTACTCCTACGAGCAGTACTTC
.,TRBJ1-2,TRBV5-1,.,CASSLRGIANYGYTF,TGCGCCAGCAGCTTACGGGGAATAGCTAACTATGGCTACACCTTC
.,TRBJ2-7,TRBV5-1,TRBD1,CASSLVSTGWISYEQYF,TGCGCCAGCAGCCTAGTCTCGACAGGGTGGATATCCTACGAGCAGTACTTC
.,TRBJ1-5,TRBV18,TRBD1,CASSRDRAQAYSNQPQHF,TGTGCCAGCTCACGGGACAGGGCTCAAGCTTATAGCAATCAGCCCCAGCATTTT
.,TRBJ1-2,TRBV28,.,CASSTYSYGYTF,TGTGCCAGCAGTACGTACTCCTATGGCTACACCTTC
many,TRBJ1-6,TRBV5-6,.,CASSLRGGNSPLHF,TGTGCCAGCAGCTTGAGGGGGGGTAATTCACCCCTCCACTTT
few,TRBJ2-7,TRBV27,.,CASSISSSYEQYF,TGTGCCAGCAGTATTAGCAGCTCCTACGAGCAGTACTTC
.,TRBJ2-3,TRBV27,TRBD1,CASSLWDSSTDTQYF,TGTGCCAGCAGTTTATGGGACAGCAGCACAGATACGCAGTATTTT
few,TRBJ1-5,TRBV18,.,CASSPEGNQPQHF,TGTGCCAGCTCACCAGAGGGAAATCAGCCCCAGCATTTT
.,TRBJ1-1,TRBV5-4,TRBD1,CASSQGQGATEAFF,TGTGCCAGCAGCCAGGGACAGGGGGCCACTGAAGCTTTCTTT
.,TRBJ1-1,TRBV7-6,.,CASSFLDTEAFF,TGTGCCAGCAGCTTTCTTGACACTGAAGCTTTCTTT
.,TRBJ2-2,TRBV27,TRBD2,CASREAGGLYTGELFF,TGTGCCAGCAGAGAAGCGGGGGGGCTTTACACCGGGGAGCTGTTTTTT
once,TRBJ2-2,TRBV29-1,TRBD1,CSVEMGQGPGELFF,TGCAGCGTTGAGATGGGACAGGGACCCGGGGAGCTGTTTTTT
.,TRBJ2-3,TRBV29-1,.,CSVSNSSLKNTQYF,TGCAGCGTTTCGAATAGCTCCTTAAAAAATACGCAGTATTTT
.,TRBJ1-1,TRBV4-3,TRBD1,CASSGQGLRVTEAFF,TGCGCCAGCAGCGGACAGGGATTAAGGGTCACTGAAGCTTTCTTT
.,TRBJ1-4,TRBV4-3,.,CASSLRKLEKLFF,TGCGCCAGCAGCCTCCGAAAGCTTGAAAAACTGTTTTTT
.,TRBJ2-7,TRBV30,TRBD2,CAWSVGGTVSYEQYF,TGTGCCTGGAGTGTGGGGGGGACGGTTTCCTACGAGCAGTACTTC